One and the same sample provided the 16 T cell receptor beta chains below, sequenced in a study of OX40 agonist ivuxolimab in advanced cancers. Profiling relied on immunoSEQ multiplex PCR, and the TCRdb table lists in-frame clones only, not all of them. Seen here are approximately 58,000 clones, approximately 84% observed once, and the top ten hold about 13%. This specimen was CD4+ or CD8+ T cells sorted from blood, taken in a trial of the OX40 agonist ivuxolimab. Receptor source: an adult with an advanced solid tumor such as melanoma, head and neck, liver or kidney cancer.

This rearrangement joins TRBV7-9 to TRBJ2-7, with D possibly matching TRBD1 (6 bases). The length of the CDR3 is 15 residues. Trimming shortened V by 8 bases and J by 7 bases, and 24 bases separated the two germline ends. Germline loops: CDR1 SEHNR, CDR2 FQNEAQ (reference sequence). The CDR3 here is CASEKSVTGFGEQYF. CDR3 DNA: TGTGCCAGCGAGAAATCCGTCACAGGGTTCGGGGAGCAGTACTTC.

The sample holds a few counts of this clone. The chain is built from TRBV6-1 and TRBJ2-2, with D perhaps matching TRBD2 (5 bases). The germline CDR1 and CDR2 sequences are MNHNS and SASEGT. CDR3 length equals 14 residues. Trimming removed 1 base at V and 3 bases at J, with 6 bases between. The CDR3 region is CASSEGGDTGELFF. As DNA, the CDR3 is TGTGCCAGCAGTGAAGGGGGAGACACCGGGGAGCTGTTTTTT.

The J gene is TRBJ1-1, the V gene TRBV5-4; no clear D. Per the germline V gene, CDR1 is SGHNT and CDR2 is YYREEE (reference sequence). The CDR3 totals 13 residues. V shed 4 bases and J shed 4 bases, with 11 bases lying between them. Here the CDR3 DNA reads TGTGCCAGCAGCGAAGAGGTTGGCACTGAAGCTTTCTTT. This gives the protein CASSEEVGTEAFF.

V gene TRBV6-5 combines with J gene TRBJ1-2; the D is unclear. Germline CDR1 MNHEY, CDR2 SVGAGI. V was clipped by 2 bases and J by 1 base, with 2 bases between them. CDR3 size: 12 residues. The CDR3 DNA is TGTGCCAGCAGTTACGATAACTATGGCTACACCTTC. Protein: CASSYDNYGYTF.

This chain connects TRBV11-3 to TRBJ1-1; TRBD1 aligns across 7 bases. CDR1 and CDR2 from the germline V gene are SGHNT and YENEEA. V was clipped by 5 bases and J by 5 bases; unmatched bases: 11. This CDR3 has 15 amino acids. The CDR3 nucleotides are TGTGCCAGCAGCCTTTCAGGGGGGACGGGAACTGAAGCTTTCTTT. Its protein product is CASSLSGGTGTEAFF.

The V and J genes are TRBV4-2 and TRBJ1-4; tentatively, D is TRBD1 (6 bases). Germline values: CDR1 LGHNA, CDR2 YNFKEQ. The CDR3 loop spans 15 amino acids. Trimming removed 2 bases from V and 3 bases from J, with 10 bases in between. The CDR3 region is CASSQPGASNEKLFF. The CDR3 DNA reads TGTGCCAGCAGCCAACCGGGGGCTTCTAATGAAAAACTGTTTTTT.

V is TRBV18 and J is TRBJ1-2, with D hard to call. Germline CDR1 and CDR2: KGHSH and LQKENI. The V gene lost 0 bases and the J gene lost 6 bases, with 11 bases spanning the gap. This CDR3 has 14 residues. The DNA for the CDR3 is TGTGCCAGCTCACCACCGGTCGGTGTGGATGGCTACACCTTC. Its protein is CASSPPVGVDGYTF.

The V gene is TRBV28, the J gene TRBJ2-3; D is possibly TRBD1 (6 bases). This CDR3 region has 14 residues. Germline V gene data show CDR1 as MDHEN and CDR2 as SYDVKM. Trimming shortened V by 5 bases and J by 10 bases, and 19 bases separated the two germline ends. The CDR3 here is CASSPQQNRVAQYF. CDR3 nucleotides: TGTGCCAGCAGTCCACAACAAAACAGGGTTGCGCAGTATTTT.

This clone has only one observation. The chain carries TRBV6-1 and TRBJ1-2; D may be TRBD1 (5 bases). V was trimmed by 4 bases and J by 8 bases, leaving 17 bases between them. This CDR3 is 14 amino acids long. The germline V gene encodes CDR1 MNHNS and CDR2 SASEGT. The CDR3, as DNA: TGTGCCAGCAGTGGGGGGACTTCGCGTAGGGGCTACACCTTC. Amino acids: CASSGGTSRRGYTF.

This sequence joins TRBV2 and TRBJ2-6; D is ambiguous. The germline V gene has CDR1 SNHLY and CDR2 FYNNEI. The germline V and J ends were trimmed by 4 bases and 0 bases, with 4 bases remaining between them. The CDR3 spans 14 residues. In nucleotides, the CDR3 is TGTGCCAGCAGTGGTCTCTCTGGGGCCAACGTCCTGACTTTC. It is translated as CASSGLSGANVLTF.

The chain combines TRBV7-6 with TRBJ2-2, with 9 bases fitting TRBD2. Germline V gene data show CDR1 as SGHVS and CDR2 as FNYEAQ. After removal of 5 bases from V and 1 base from J, the junction contained 11 bases not matched to a gene. The CDR3 runs 18 residues. CDR3 region: CASSPRTSVGLNTGELFF. The CDR3 nucleotides are TGTGCCAGCAGCCCACGGACTAGCGTCGGCCTGAACACCGGGGAGCTGTTTTTT.

V is TRBV29-1 and J is TRBJ2-3; 11 nucleotides match TRBD2. CDR3 size: 13 residues. J was trimmed by 4 bases and V by 7 bases; bases with no gene match: 4. The germline V gene encodes CDR1 SQVTM and CDR2 ANQGSEA. CDR3 in DNA: TGCAGCGAAATAGCGGGAGGGCCAGATACGCAGTATTTT. It encodes CSEIAGGPDTQYF.

This chain's CDR3 is CASWADEKLFF. The CDR3 nucleotides are TGTGCCAGCTGGGCAGATGAAAAACTGTTTTTT. This rearrangement joins TRBV5-6 to TRBJ1-4; D remains ambiguous. Trimming pared 7 bases from V and 6 bases from J, leaving 7 bases between. This CDR3 contains 11 residues. Per the germline V gene, CDR1 is SGHDT and CDR2 is YYEEEE.

J is TRBJ2-7 and V is TRBV5-5; D gene unclear. The V gene lost 0 bases and the J gene lost 6 bases, with 16 bases spanning the gap. Germline CDR1 reads SGHKS; CDR2 reads YYEKEE (reference sequence). This CDR3 contains 15 residues. CDR3 protein: CASSLGVTSGSEQYF. Written as DNA, the CDR3 is TGTGCCAGCAGCTTGGGGGTAACCTCAGGAAGCGAGCAGTACTTC.

V is TRBV27 and J is TRBJ2-2, with TRBD2 identical over 8 bases. Trimming took 6 bases from V and 2 from J; bases not matched to a gene: 11. The CDR3 sequence is 17 residues long. The V gene's germline CDR1 is MNHEY and CDR2 SMNVEV (reference sequence). The DNA of the CDR3 is TGTGCCAGCAGGGAAACAGCACTAGCGGTCAACACCGGGGAGCTGTTTTTT. Translated: CASRETALAVNTGELFF.

In this sample, this clone turned up a few times. J is TRBJ2-7 and V is TRBV7-2; 13 bases are shared with TRBD2. The CDR3 has 14 residues. Trimming cost V 0 bases and J 7 bases; bases outside gene matches: 0. Per germline, CDR1 SGHTA and CDR2 FQGNSA. The CDR3 DNA sequence: TGTGCCAGCAGCTTAGCGGGACTAGCGGGAGAGCAGTACTTC. Translation: CASSLAGLAGEQYF.